This T cell receptor (beta chain) originates from a study of blood T cell repertoires in COVID-19. For the study at large: Whether acute or convalescent, the COVID-19 samples came from the United States, Italy and Spain. In each case, the material was cDNA or gDNA derived from T cells, B-cell-depleted T cells, or PBMCs.

Original analysis: Reference gene primer amplification in the assay estimated nucleated cell counts. The table came from immunoSEQ multiplex PCR; TCRdb's copy has only in-frame clones and leaves some out. That table gives V, J and clone size, and the DNA gave D and trimming. The sample holds around 250,000 clones, 75% to 85% seen once. Germline V gene data show CDR1 as LGHNA and CDR2 as YNFKEQ. The CDR3 runs to 13 residues. V was pared by 0 bases and J by 9 bases, with 11 bases between. Sequencing was done on a sample of peripheral blood. V gene TRBV4-2 combines with J gene TRBJ2-5; no clear D. The sequence was collected from a man aged 50 to 59 with active or convalescent COVID-19. The CDR3 DNA reads as TGTGCCAGCAGCCAAGATCCAACCGAGGCCCAGTACTTC. It yields the protein CASSQDPTEAQYF.